This T cell receptor beta chain was recovered during a study of T cells in Graves' hyperthyroidism and ophthalmopathy. Study findings and constraints: Patients with ophthalmopathy were separated from those with stable hyperthyroidism by a 13 V-J model.

This clonotype has ten or more counts. Its antigen is unknown. PBMCs stemmed from more than 7.5 ml fresh peripheral blood. Amplification targeted TCR beta CDR3 regions from RNA transcripts. TCR CDR3 regions were first amplified by RT-PCR with HTBI primers. In TCRdb, the multiplex PCR reads were re-called with MiXCR into one record per CDR3 protein. In the table there are 250,000 to 400,000 distinct CDR3 sequences, around 13% of which are singletons. V was shortened by 2 bases and J by 7 bases, with 12 bases between the two germline ends. From germline, CDR1 is MNHNY and CDR2 SVGAGI (reference sequence). The CDR3 totals 13 residues.

The TCR was taken from a woman in her forties with Graves' ophthalmopathy. The chain has TRBV6-6 and TRBJ2-7, with D maybe TRBD1 (5 bases). The sample consisted of blood. The CDR3 DNA follows: TGTGCCAGCAGTTACGTGGGGCTTGGAGAGCAGTACTTC. Protein sequence: CASSYVGLGEQYF.